This T cell receptor beta chain originates from a study of blood T cell repertoires in COVID-19. Looking at the study overall: From the United States, Italy and Spain came samples of acute and convalescent COVID-19. T cells, B-cell-depleted T cells, or PBMCs supplied cDNA or gDNA.

As originally analysed: Amplification of reference gene primers was used by the study to estimate nucleated cell counts. This table comes from immunoSEQ multiplex PCR, and its TCRdb copy is limited to in-frame clones, with some not included. D and trimming come from the DNA, and the V and J calls and clone size come from that table. The data contain over 150,000 clones, 75% to 80% of them singletons. The CDR3 covers 16 residues. V lost 2 bases, J lost 4 bases, and 3 bases stayed unmatched. Germline CDR1 and CDR2: SGHTA and FQGNSA. The chain uses TRBV7-2 and TRBJ2-2, with 11 bases fitting TRBD1. The sequencing sample was made of peripheral blood. The sequence was collected from a woman in her 70s with acute or convalescent COVID-19. CDR3 nucleotides: TGTGCCAGCAGCTTACTTGGGACAGGGGGCACCGGGGAGCTGTTTTTT. Its translation: CASSLLGTGGTGELFF.